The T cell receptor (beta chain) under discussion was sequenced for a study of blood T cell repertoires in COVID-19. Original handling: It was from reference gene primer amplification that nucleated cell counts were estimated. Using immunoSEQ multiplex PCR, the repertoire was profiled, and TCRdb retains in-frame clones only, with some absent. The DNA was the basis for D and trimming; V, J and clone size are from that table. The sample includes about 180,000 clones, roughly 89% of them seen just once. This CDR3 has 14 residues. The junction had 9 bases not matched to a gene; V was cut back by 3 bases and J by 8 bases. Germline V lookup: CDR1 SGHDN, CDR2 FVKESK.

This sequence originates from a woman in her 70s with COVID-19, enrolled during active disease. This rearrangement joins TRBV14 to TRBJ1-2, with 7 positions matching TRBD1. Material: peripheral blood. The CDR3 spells CASSHSIGGWGYTF. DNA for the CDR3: TGTGCCAGCAGCCACTCCATAGGGGGCTGGGGCTACACCTTC.